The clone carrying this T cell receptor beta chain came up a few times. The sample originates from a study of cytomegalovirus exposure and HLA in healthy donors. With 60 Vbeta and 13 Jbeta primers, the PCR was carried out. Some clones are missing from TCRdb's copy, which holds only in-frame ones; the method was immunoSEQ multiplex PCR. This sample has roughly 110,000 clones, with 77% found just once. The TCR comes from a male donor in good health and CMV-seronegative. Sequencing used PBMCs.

CDR3 DNA sequence: TGTGCCAGCAGTTTACCCGGGACAGGGGGCGAGCAGTACTTC. Its protein product is CASSLPGTGGEQYF. The chain combines TRBV28 with TRBJ2-7; the match to TRBD1 covers 11 bases. Germline lookup yields CDR1 MDHEN and CDR2 SYDVKM. The J segment lost 6 bases and the V segment lost 2 bases, leaving 3 bases of the junction unmatched. This CDR3 has 14 amino acids.